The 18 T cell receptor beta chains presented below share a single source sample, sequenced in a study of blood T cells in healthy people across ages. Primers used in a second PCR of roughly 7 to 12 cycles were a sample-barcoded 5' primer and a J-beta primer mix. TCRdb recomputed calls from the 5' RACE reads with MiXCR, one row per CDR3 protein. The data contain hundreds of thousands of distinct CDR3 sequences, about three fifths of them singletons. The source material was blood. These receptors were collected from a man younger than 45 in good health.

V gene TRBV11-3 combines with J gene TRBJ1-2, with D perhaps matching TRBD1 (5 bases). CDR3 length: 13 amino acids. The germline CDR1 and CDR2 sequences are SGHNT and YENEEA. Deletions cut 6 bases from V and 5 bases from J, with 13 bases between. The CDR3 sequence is CASSDRGLYGYTF. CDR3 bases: TGTGCCAGCAGTGACAGAGGATTATATGGCTACACCTTC.

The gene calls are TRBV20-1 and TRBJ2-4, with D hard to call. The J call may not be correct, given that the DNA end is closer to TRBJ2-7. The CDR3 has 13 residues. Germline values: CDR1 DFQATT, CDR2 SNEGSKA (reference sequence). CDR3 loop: CSARRAESYEQYF. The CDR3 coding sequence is TGCAGTGCTAGACGAGCCGAATCCTACGAGCAGTACTTC.

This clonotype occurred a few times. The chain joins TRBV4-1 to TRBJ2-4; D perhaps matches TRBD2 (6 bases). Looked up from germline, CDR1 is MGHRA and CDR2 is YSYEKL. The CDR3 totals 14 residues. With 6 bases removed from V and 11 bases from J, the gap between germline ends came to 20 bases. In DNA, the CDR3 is TGCGCCAGCAGTTCCTTCGGGGAGGTTACGGTTCAGTACTTC. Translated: CASSSFGEVTVQYF.

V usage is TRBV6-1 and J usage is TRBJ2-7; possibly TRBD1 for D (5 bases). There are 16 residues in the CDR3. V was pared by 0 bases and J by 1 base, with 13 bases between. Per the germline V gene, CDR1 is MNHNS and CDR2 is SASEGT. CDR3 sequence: CASSEAQGFSSYEQYF. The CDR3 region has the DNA TGTGCCAGCAGTGAAGCGCAGGGATTTAGTTCCTACGAGCAGTACTTC.

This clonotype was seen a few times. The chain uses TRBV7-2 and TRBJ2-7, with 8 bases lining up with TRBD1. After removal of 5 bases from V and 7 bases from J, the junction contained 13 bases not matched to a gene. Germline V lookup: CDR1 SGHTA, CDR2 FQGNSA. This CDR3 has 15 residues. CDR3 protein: CASSPLRTGSNEQYF. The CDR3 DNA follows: TGTGCCAGCAGCCCCCTGAGGACAGGGTCGAATGAGCAGTACTTC.

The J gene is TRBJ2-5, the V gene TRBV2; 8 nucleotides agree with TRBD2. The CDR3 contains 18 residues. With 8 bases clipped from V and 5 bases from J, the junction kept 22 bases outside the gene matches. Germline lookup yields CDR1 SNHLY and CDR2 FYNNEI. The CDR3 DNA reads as TGTGCCAGCCCGACTTATCGCGGGAGGCATAGAGGTCAGGAGACCCAGTACTTC. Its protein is CASPTYRGRHRGQETQYF.

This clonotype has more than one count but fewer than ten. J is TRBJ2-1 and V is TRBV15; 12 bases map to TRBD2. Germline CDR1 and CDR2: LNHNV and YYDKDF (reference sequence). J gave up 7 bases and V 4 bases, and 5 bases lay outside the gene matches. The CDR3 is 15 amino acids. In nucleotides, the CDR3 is TGTGCCACCAGCACGACTAGCGGGAGTGGTAATGAGCAGTTCTTC. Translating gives CATSTTSGSGNEQFF.

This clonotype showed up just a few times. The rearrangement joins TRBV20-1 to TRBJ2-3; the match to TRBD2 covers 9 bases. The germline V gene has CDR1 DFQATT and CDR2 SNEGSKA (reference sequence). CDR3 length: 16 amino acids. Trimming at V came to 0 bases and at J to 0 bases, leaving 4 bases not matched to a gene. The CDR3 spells CSARDRLAGSTDTQYF. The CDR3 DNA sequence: TGCAGTGCTAGAGATCGCCTAGCGGGAAGCACAGATACGCAGTATTTT.

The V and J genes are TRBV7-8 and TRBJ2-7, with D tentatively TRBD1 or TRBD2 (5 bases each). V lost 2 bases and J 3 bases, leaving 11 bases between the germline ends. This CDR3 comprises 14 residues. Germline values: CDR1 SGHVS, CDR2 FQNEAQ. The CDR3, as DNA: TGTGCCAGCAGCTTACCGGGGACCCTCTACGAGCAGTACTTC. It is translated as CASSLPGTLYEQYF.

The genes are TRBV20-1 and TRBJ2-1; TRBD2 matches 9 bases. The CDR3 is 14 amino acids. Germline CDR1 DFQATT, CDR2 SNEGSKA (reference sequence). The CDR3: CSTYPSGVNNEQFF. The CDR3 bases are TGCAGCACATACCCTAGCGGGGTAAACAATGAGCAGTTCTTC.

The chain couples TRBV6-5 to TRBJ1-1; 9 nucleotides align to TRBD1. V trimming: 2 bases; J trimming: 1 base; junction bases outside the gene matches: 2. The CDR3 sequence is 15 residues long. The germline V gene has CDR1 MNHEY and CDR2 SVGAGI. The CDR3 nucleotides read TGTGCCAGCAGTTACGGGGACAGGGCGAACACTGAAGCTTTCTTT. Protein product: CASSYGDRANTEAFF.

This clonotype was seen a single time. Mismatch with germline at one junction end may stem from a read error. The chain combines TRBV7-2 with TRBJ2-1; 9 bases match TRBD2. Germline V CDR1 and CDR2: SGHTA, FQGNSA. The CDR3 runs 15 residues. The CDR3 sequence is CASTTGLASYNEQFF. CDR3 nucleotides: TGTGCCAGCACCACGGGACTAGCTTCCTACAACGAGCAGTTCTTC.

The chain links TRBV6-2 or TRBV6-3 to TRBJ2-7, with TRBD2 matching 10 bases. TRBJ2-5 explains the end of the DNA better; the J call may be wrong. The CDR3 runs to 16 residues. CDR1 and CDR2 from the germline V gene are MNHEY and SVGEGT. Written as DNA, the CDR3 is TGTGCCAGCACCGCTAGCGGGAGACTCCTGGGAGAGACCCAGTACTTC. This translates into CASTASGRLLGETQYF.

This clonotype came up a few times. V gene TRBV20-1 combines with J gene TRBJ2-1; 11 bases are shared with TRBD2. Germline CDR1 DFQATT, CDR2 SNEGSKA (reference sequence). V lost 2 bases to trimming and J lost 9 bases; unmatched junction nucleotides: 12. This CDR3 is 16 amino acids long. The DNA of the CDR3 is TGCAGTGCTAGACAACACTTAGCGGGAGGGCGAGGTGAGCAGTTCTTC. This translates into CSARQHLAGGRGEQFF.

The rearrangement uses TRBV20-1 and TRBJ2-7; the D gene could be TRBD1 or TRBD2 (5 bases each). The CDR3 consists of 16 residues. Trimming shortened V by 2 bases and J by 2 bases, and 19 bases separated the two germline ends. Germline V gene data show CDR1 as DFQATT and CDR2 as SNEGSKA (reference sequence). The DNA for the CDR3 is TGCAGTGCTAGACCACATGGGACCCCGGGGACCTACGAGCAGTACTTC. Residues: CSARPHGTPGTYEQYF.

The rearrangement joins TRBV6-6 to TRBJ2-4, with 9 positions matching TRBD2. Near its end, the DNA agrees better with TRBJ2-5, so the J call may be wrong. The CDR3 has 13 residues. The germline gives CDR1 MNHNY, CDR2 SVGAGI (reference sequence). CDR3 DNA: TGTGCCAGCAATCGCGGGAGGGAAGAGACCCAGTACTTC. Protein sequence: CASNRGREETQYF.

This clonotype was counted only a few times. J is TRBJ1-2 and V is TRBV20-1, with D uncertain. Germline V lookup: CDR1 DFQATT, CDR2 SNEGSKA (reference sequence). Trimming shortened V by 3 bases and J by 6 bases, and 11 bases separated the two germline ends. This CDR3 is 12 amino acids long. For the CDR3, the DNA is TGCAGTGCTAGCACCTTTAGAGATGGCTACACCTTC. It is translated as CSASTFRDGYTF.

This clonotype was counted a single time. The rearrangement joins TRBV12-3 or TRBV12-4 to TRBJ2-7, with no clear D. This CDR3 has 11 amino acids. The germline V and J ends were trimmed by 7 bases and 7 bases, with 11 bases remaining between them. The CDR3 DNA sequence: TGTGCCAGCACCCTTTTCGGTGAGCAGTACTTC. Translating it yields CASTLFGEQYF.